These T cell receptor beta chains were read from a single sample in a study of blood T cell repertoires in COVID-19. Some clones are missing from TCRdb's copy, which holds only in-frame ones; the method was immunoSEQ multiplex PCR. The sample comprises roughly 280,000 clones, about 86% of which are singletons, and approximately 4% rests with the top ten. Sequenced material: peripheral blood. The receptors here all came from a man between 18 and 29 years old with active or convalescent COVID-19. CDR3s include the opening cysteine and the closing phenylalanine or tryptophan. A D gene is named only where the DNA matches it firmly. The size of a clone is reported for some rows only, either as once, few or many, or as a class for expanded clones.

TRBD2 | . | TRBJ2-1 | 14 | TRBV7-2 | CASSLTGLVNEQFF | TGTGCCAGCAGCTTAACCGGACTAGTCAATGAGCAGTTCTTC
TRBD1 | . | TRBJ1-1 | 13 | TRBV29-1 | CSARGQEDTEAFF | TGCAGCGCCCGAGGACAGGAGGACACTGAAGCTTTCTTT
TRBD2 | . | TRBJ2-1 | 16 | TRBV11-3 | CASSQGTSGKYNEQFF | TGTGCCAGCAGCCAAGGGACTAGCGGGAAGTACAATGAGCAGTTCTTC
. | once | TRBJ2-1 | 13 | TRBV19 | CASSRAPYVEQFF | TGTGCCAGTAGTAGGGCCCCCTACGTTGAGCAGTTCTTC
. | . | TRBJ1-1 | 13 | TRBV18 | CASSSGLNTEAFF | TGTGCCAGCTCTTCAGGGTTGAACACTGAAGCTTTCTTT
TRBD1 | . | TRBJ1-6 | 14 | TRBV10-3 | CAISGRQGESPLHF | TGTGCCATCAGTGGAAGACAGGGAGAATCACCCCTCCACTTT
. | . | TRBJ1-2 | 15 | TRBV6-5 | CASLPSAGLSGGYTF | TGTGCCAGCCTCCCTAGCGCAGGGCTCTCGGGGGGCTACACCTTC
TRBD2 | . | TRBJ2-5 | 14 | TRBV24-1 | CATSVGGSVETQYF | TGTGCCACCAGTGTTGGCGGGAGCGTAGAGACCCAGTACTTC
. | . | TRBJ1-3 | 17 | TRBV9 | CASSEFRTASSGNTIYF | TGTGCCAGCAGCGAGTTCCGGACAGCGAGCTCTGGAAACACCATATATTTT
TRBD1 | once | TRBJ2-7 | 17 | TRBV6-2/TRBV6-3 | CASSYWIGGPRVDEQYF | TGTGCCAGCAGTTACTGGATAGGGGGCCCCAGGGTCGACGAGCAGTACTTC
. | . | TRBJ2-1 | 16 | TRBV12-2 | CASRSSFCSSDNEQFF | TGTGCAAGTCGCTCTAGCTTCTGCTCGAGCGACAATGAGCAGTTCTTC
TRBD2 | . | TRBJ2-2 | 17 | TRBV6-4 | CASSRGTSGANTGELFF | TGTGCCAGCAGTCGAGGGACTAGCGGGGCGAACACCGGGGAGCTGTTTTTT
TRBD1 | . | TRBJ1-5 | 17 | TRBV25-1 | CASSEWKGAGCIQPQHF | TGTGCCAGCAGTGAATGGAAGGGGGCAGGGTGCATTCAGCCCCAGCATTTT
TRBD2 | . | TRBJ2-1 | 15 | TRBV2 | CASSRSSGGYNEQFF | TGTGCCAGCAGTCGGTCGTCGGGGGGCTACAATGAGCAGTTCTTC
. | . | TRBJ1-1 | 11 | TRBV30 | CAWSHGVEAFF | TGTGCCTGGAGTCATGGAGTTGAAGCTTTCTTT
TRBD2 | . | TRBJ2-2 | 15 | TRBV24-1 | CATSDRAGAIGELFF | TGTGCCACCAGTGATCGAGCGGGAGCTATAGGGGAGCTGTTTTTT
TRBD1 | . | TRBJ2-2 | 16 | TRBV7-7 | CASSSEGQKNTGELFF | TGTGCCAGCAGCTCAGAGGGACAGAAGAACACCGGGGAGCTGTTTTTT
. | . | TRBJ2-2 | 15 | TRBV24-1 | CATSEGQGTTGELFF | TGTGCCACCAGTGAGGGCCAGGGGACCACCGGGGAGCTGTTTTTT
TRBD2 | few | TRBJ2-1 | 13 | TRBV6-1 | CASSDPPGLDKFF | TGTGCCAGCAGTGATCCACCGGGACTAGATAAGTTCTTC
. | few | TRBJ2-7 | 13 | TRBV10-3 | CAISEPPGDEQYF | TGTGCCATCAGTGAGCCGCCCGGGGACGAGCAGTACTTC
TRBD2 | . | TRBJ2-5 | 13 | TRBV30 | CAWGLAGVETQYF | TGTGCCTGGGGACTAGCGGGGGTTGAGACCCAGTACTTC
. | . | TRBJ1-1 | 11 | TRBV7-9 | CASSVNRDLKF | TGTGCCAGCAGCGTGAACAGGGATTTAAAATTC
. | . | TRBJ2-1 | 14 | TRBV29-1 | CSVDSGLGSDEQFF | TGCAGCGTTGACAGCGGACTGGGATCGGATGAGCAGTTCTTC
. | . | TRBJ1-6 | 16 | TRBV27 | CASSLIGSQGRSPLHF | TGTGCCAGCAGTTTAATAGGCAGCCAGGGTCGGTCACCCCTCCACTTT
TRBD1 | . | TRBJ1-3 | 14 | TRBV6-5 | CASSGGQSGNTIYF | TGTGCCAGCAGCGGGGGACAGTCCGGAAACACCATATATTTT
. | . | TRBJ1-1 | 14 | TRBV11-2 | CASSLHAANTEAFF | TGTGCCAGCAGCTTACACGCGGCTAACACTGAAGCTTTCTTT
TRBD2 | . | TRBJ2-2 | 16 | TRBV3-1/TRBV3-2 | CASSSGTSASGGELFF | TGTGCCAGCAGCTCCGGGACTAGCGCTTCGGGCGGGGAGCTGTTTTTT
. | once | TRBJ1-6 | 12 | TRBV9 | CASSPRGPPLHF | TGTGCCAGCAGCCCCCGTGGGCCACCCCTCCACTTT
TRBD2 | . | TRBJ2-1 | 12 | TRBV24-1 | CATSESSGKQFF | TGTGCCACCAGTGAATCTAGCGGGAAGCAGTTCTTC
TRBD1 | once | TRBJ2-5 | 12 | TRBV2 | CASQGVGETQYF | TGTGCCAGTCAGGGGGTCGGGGAGACCCAGTACTTC
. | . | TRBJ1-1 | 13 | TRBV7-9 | CASSLTDNTEAFF | TGTGCCAGCAGCCTGACAGATAACACTGAAGCTTTCTTT
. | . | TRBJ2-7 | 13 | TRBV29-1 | CSAVGGRSYEQYF | TGCAGCGCCGTGGGGGGGCGTTCCTACGAGCAGTACTTC
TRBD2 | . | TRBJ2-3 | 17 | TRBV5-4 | CASSPSPPGLATDTQYF | TGTGCCAGCAGCCCTTCCCCTCCGGGACTAGCAACAGATACGCAGTATTTT